This T cell receptor beta chain was retrieved from a study of a mutant IDH1 vaccine in newly diagnosed glioma. Turning to the study itself: Vaccines were begun 4-6 weeks after radiotherapy alone, or with temozolomide cycles. Every participant had undergone radiotherapy, temozolomide, or both before, and most underwent both.

Sequenced by immunoSEQ multiplex PCR; TCRdb stores in-frame clones only, minus some. Of 45,000 to 65,000 clones in the sample, about 61% were seen once. CDR1 is ENHRY and CDR2 is SYGVKD in the germline V gene. Trimming cost V 5 bases and J 12 bases, with 11 bases left between them. The CDR3 sequence is 12 residues long. Study-wide results and limits: Immune responses arising from the vaccine appeared in around 92% of patients.

Time point given: week 47, end of study. Each dose of the vaccine consisted of 300 ug of mutant IDH1 20-mer peptide, with topical imiquimod. Donors' newly diagnosed IDH1-mutant WHO grade 3 or 4 astrocytomas lacked nuclear ATRX. In the case of this clone: No antigen is known for it.

The receptor comes from a man aged 35-49 years with glioma. Some clones in this sample may be carry-over from other donors' samples. This chain connects TRBV10-3 to TRBJ1-6; possibly TRBD1 for D (6 bases). Sequenced material: peripheral blood mononuclear cells (PBMCs), taken from a glioma patient whose treatment included an IDH1 peptide vaccine. The CDR3 DNA reads as TGTGCCATCAGTCTCCCGGGACAACCCCTCCACTTT. It codes for CAISLPGQPLHF.